This T cell receptor beta chain was sequenced in a study of shared clonotypes between healthy human individuals. Naive CD8 cells lacked CD45RO and underwent positive selection for CCR7, leaving out terminally differentiated effector memory CD45RA+ cells. Deep-level settings were used for running the assay. Some clones are missing from TCRdb's copy, which holds only in-frame ones; the method was immunoSEQ multiplex PCR. The sample contains roughly 2,000,000 clones, just under 95% of which appear only once. CDR1 is WSHSY, CDR2 SAAADI, per germline. The CDR3 runs to 13 residues. V was shortened by 1 base and J by 7 bases, with 10 bases between the two germline ends.

This chain joins TRBV10-2 and TRBJ1-1; D is unclear. The sample comprised naive CD8+ T cells sorted from blood. The receptor's source is a man aged 18 to 30 in good health. The CDR3 is CASSEYEGSEAFF. The DNA of the CDR3 is TGCGCCAGCAGTGAGTACGAGGGCAGTGAAGCTTTCTTT.